This T cell receptor beta chain was recovered during a study of control samples from healthy donors and cancer patients. CDR3 size: 12 residues. V lost 5 bases and J 7 bases, leaving 6 bases between the germline ends. CDR1 is LNHDA, CDR2 SQIVND, per germline (reference sequence). Sequenced by immunoSEQ multiplex PCR; TCRdb stores in-frame clones only, minus some. The table has 95,000 to 130,000 clones, 85% to 90% seen once. The clonotype comes from a woman in her 70s in good health. Sequencing was performed on blood. J is TRBJ1-6 and V is TRBV19; D is undetermined. The CDR3 reads CASSSPNSPLHF. The CDR3 region has the DNA TGTGCCAGTAGTTCCCCCAATTCACCCCTCCACTTT.